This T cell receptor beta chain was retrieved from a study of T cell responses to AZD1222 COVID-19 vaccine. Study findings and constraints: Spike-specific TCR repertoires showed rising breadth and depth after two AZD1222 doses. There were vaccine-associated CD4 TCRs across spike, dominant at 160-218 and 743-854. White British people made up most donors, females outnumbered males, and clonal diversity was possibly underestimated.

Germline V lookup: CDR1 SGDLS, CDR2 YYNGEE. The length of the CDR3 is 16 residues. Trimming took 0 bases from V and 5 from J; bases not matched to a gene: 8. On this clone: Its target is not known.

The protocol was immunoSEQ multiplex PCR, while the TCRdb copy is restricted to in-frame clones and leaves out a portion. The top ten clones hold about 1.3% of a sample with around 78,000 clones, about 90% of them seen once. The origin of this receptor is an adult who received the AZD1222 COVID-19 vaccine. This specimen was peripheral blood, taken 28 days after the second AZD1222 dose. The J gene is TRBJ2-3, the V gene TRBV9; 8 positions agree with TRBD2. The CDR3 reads CASSVVGAGTRDTQYF. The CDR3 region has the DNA TGTGCCAGCAGCGTAGTTGGGGCCGGGACTAGAGATACGCAGTATTTT.